Sequencing of this T cell receptor (beta chain) was carried out in a study of prognosis after radiotherapy for stage I lung cancer. Overall study results and limits: Nobody established whether the expanded TCR clones were specific to the tumor.

This clonotype was seen ten or more times. The antigen is undetermined. Researchers used two-round multiplex PCR to amplify TCR beta CDR3 starting from genomic DNA. Primers were specific to each TRBV and TRBJ gene in first-round PCR. TCRdb reprocessed the multiplex PCR reads via MiXCR and lists one record per CDR3 protein. There are 15,000 to 20,000 distinct CDR3 sequences in the sample; around 26% occur only once, and roughly 22% lies in the top ten. The V gene end was trimmed by 4 bases and the J gene end by 5 bases; junction bases not matched to a gene: 8. The germline CDR1 and CDR2 sequences are SGHDT and YYEEEE. The CDR3 sequence is 16 residues long.

The rearrangement joins TRBV5-6 to TRBJ2-3, with 12 bases aligning to TRBD2. This TCR was sampled from a donor aged 50 or older with non-small cell lung cancer. The sample here was PBMCs, taken before or after stereotactic body radiation therapy (not recorded which). CDR3 protein: CASSHRLAGERDTQYF. The CDR3 DNA sequence: TGTGCCAGCAGCCATAGACTAGCGGGAGAGAGAGATACGCAGTATTTT.